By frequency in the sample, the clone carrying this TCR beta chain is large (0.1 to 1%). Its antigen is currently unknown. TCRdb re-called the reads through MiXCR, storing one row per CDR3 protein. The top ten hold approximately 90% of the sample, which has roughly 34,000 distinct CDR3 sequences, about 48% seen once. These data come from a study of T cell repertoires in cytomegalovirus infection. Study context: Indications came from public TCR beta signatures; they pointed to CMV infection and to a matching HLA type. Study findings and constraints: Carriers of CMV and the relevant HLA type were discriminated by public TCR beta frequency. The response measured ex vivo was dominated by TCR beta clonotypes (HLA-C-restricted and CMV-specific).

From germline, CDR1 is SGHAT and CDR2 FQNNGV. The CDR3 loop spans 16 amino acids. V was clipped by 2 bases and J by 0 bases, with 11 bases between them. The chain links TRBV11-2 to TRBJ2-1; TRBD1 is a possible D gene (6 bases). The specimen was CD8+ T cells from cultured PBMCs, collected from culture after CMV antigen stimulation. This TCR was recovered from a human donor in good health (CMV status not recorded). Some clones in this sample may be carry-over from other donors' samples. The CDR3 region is CASSLLQGSSYNEQFF. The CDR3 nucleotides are TGTGCCAGCAGCTTACTTCAGGGGAGCTCCTACAATGAGCAGTTCTTC.